The 9 T cell receptor beta chains in this list originate from one sample, sequenced in a study of T cell responses to AZD1222 COVID-19 vaccine (dated by TCRdb to about 2021). Per the publication, the time point label means: about 28 days (+/-7) after the second vaccine dose. Explained via the paper, the treatment or condition label denotes: meningococcal conjugate vaccine given as trial control. The method was the immunoSEQ multiplex PCR assay. TCRdb took this table from immuneACCESS and kept in-frame rearrangements with V and J called. Such tables lack part of the clones; where checked against another copy, unresolved V genes explain under half of the gap, and the rest is unexplained. The sample table records about 140,000 clones; about 90% of these occur just once. The ten largest account for 7% to 9% of the sample. Sequences were derived from peripheral blood, sampled 28 days after the second dose of the MenACWY control vaccine. The receptors here all came from an adult who received the MenACWY meningococcal vaccine as a control.

J is TRBJ1-1 and V is TRBV19; D may be TRBD1 (5 bases). Between the trimmed V and J ends, which lost 1 base and 4 bases, there was a span of 10 bases. The CDR3 contains 14 residues. Germline V CDR1 and CDR2: LNHDA, SQIVND (reference sequence). For the CDR3, the DNA is TGTGCCAGTAGTATAGTAGGCGGGGCCACTGAAGCTTTCTTT. This gives the protein CASSIVGGATEAFF.

Here the CDR3 reads CAISESALDSGANVLTF. The CDR3 bases are TGTGCCATCAGTGAGTCGGCGTTGGACTCTGGGGCCAACGTCCTGACTTTC. The chain carries TRBV10-3 and TRBJ2-6; D is undetermined. The V and J ends lost 0 bases and 0 bases respectively, with 9 bases between them. The CDR3 sequence is 17 residues long. CDR1 ENHRY and CDR2 SYGVKD come from the germline V gene.

V and J are TRBV20-1 and TRBJ2-2; tentative D call: TRBD2 (6 bases). CDR1 is DFQATT and CDR2 is SNEGSKA in the germline V gene (reference sequence). V was pared by 3 bases and J by 0 bases, with 8 bases between. This CDR3 has 14 amino acids. This CDR3 reads CSASKRANTGELFF. DNA for the CDR3: TGCAGTGCTAGTAAGCGGGCGAACACCGGGGAGCTGTTTTTT.

This chain joins TRBV28 and TRBJ2-7, with TRBD1 identical over 8 bases. CDR3 length equals 13 residues. Germline loops: CDR1 MDHEN, CDR2 SYDVKM. J was trimmed by 13 bases and V by 6 bases; bases with no gene match: 14. CDR3 bases: TGTGCCAGCAGAGAGCGTACAGGGGGTACCCCTTACTTC. Its translation is CASRERTGGTPYF.

This clone was detected once. DNA of the CDR3: TGTGCCAGCAGTCCCCGGGACAGGCAGTACTTC. It specifies CASSPRDRQYF. The chain is built from TRBV6-5 and TRBJ2-4, with 8 nucleotides matching TRBD1. There are 11 residues in the CDR3. Germline-derived CDR1 and CDR2 are MNHEY and SVGAGI. V lost 5 bases to trimming and J lost 13 bases; unmatched junction nucleotides: 4.

The chain couples TRBV30 to TRBJ1-4; D ambiguous. V was cut by 5 bases and J by 0 bases, with 7 bases left in between. The CDR3 has 13 amino acids. Looked up from germline, CDR1 is GTSNPN and CDR2 is SVGIG (reference sequence). CDR3 in amino acids: CAWSRATNEKLFF. CDR3 DNA sequence: TGTGCCTGGTCGCGAGCAACTAATGAAAAACTGTTTTTT.

The CDR3 nucleotides read TGTGCCACCAGTGACCGACAGGTTGAAAAACTGTTTTTT. Its protein is CATSDRQVEKLFF. This chain joins TRBV24-1 and TRBJ1-4; tentatively, D is TRBD1 (6 bases). The V end lost 4 bases, the J end lost 7 bases, and 9 bases lay between the germline ends. The CDR3 sequence is 13 residues long. Germline assignment: CDR1 KGHDR and CDR2 SFDVKD.

The CDR3 protein is CASSLTGSNQPQHF. The DNA of the CDR3 is TGTGCCAGCAGCTTAACCGGGAGCAATCAGCCCCAGCATTTT. The rearrangement joins TRBV7-2 to TRBJ1-5; D gene unclear. CDR1 is SGHTA and CDR2 is FQGNSA in the germline V gene. V was shortened by 2 bases and J by 1 base, with 6 bases between the two germline ends. The CDR3 is 14 amino acids.

The chain couples TRBV18 to TRBJ1-4; TRBD1 is a possible D gene (6 bases). The CDR3 is 13 amino acids. Trimming removed 5 bases at V and 5 bases at J, with 9 bases between. Germline V gives CDR1 KGHSH, CDR2 LQKENI. Written as DNA, the CDR3 is TGTGCCAGCTCAAGTCAGGGGAATGAAAAACTGTTTTTT. It translates to CASSSQGNEKLFF.